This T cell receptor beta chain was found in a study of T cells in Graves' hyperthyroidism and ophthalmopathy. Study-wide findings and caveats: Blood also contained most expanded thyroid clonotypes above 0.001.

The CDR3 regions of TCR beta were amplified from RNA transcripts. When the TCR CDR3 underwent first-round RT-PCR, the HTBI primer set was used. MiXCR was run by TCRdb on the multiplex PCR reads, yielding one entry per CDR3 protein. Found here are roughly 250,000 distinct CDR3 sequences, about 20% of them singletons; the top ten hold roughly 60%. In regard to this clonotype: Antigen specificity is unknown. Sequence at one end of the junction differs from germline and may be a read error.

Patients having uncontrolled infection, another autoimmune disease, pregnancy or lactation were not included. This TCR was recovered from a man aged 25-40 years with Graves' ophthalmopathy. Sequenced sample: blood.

CDR3 DNA sequence: TGTGCCTGGACACAGTCGGAGGGCTACAAGCAGTACTTC. This codes for CAWTQSEGYKQYF. The chain employs TRBV30 and TRBJ2-7, with D possibly being TRBD2 (6 bases). Germline V CDR1 and CDR2: GTSNPN, SVGIG (reference sequence). The CDR3 consists of 13 residues.